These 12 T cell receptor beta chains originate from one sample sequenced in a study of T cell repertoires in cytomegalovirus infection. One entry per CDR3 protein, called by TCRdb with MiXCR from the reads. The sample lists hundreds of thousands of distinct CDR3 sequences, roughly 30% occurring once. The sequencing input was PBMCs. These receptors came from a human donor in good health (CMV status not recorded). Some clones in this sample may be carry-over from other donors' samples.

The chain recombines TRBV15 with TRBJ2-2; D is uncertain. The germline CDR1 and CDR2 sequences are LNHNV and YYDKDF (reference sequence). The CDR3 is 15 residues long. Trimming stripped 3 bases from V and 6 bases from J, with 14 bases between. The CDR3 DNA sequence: TGTGCCACCAGCAGGTCCCGGGTAGGCCCCGGGGAGCTGTTTTTT. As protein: CATSRSRVGPGELFF.

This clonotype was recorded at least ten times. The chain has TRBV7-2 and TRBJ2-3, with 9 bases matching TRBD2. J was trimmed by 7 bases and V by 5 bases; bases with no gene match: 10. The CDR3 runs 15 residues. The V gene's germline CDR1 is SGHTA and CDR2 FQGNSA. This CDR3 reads CASSPGGTSRHTQYF. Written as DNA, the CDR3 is TGTGCCAGCAGCCCAGGAGGGACTAGCCGACATACGCAGTATTTT.

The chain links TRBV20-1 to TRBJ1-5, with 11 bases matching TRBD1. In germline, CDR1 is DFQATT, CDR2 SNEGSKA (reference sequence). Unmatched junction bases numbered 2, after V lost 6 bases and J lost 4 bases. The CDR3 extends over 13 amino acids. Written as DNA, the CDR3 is TGCAGTGCCGGGACAGGGGGTAATCAGCCCCAGCATTTT. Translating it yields CSAGTGGNQPQHF.

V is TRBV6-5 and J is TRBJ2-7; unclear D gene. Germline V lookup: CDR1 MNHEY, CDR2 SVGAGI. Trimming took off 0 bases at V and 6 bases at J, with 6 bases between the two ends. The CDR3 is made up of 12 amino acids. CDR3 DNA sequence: TGTGCCAGCAGTTACTCCTTCTGCGAGCAGTACTTC. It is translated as CASSYSFCEQYF.

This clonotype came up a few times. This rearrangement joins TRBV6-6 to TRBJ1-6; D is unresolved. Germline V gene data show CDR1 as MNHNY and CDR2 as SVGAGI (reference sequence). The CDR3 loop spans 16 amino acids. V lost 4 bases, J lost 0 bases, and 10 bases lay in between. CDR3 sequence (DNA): TGTGCCAGCAGTTCCCCACAGAGCTCCTATAATTCACCCCTCCACTTT. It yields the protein CASSSPQSSYNSPLHF.

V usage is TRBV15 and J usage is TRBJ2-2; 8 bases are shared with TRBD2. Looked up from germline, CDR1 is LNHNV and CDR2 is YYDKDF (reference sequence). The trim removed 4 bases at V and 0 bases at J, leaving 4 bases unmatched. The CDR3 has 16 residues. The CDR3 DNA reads TGTGCCACCAGCAATCCGGGACTAGCGAACACCGGGGAGCTGTTTTTT. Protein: CATSNPGLANTGELFF.

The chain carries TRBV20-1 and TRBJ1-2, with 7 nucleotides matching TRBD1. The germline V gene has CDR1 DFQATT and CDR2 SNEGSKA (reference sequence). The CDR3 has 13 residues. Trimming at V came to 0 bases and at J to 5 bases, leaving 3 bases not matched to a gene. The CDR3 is CSARDPGQYGYTF. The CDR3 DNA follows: TGCAGTGCTAGAGATCCGGGACAGTATGGCTACACCTTC.

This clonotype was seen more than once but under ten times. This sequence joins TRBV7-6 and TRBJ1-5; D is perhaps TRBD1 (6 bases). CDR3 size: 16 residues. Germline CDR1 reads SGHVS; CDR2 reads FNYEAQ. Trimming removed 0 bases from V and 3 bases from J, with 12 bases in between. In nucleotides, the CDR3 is TGTGCCAGCAGCTTAGCGTCCAGGGGACCCAATCAGCCCCAGCATTTT. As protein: CASSLASRGPNQPQHF.

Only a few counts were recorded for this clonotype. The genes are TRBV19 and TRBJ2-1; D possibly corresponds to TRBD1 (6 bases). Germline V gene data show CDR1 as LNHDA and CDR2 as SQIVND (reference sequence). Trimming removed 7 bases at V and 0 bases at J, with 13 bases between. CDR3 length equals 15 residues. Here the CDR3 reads CASIPDRSSYNEQFF. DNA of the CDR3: TGTGCCAGTATCCCCGACAGGAGCTCCTACAATGAGCAGTTCTTC.

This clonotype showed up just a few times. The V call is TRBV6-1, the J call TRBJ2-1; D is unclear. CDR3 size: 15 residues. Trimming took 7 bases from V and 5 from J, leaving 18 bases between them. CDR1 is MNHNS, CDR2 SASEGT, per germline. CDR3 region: CASTHRARTNNEQFF. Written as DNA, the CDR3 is TGTGCCAGCACCCACCGGGCCAGAACCAACAATGAGCAGTTCTTC.

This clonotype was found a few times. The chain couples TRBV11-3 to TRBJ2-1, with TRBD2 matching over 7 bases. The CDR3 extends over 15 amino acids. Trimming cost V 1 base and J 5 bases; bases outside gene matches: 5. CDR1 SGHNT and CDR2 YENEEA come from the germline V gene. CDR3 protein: CASSLGPRGDNEQFF. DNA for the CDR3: TGTGCCAGCAGCTTAGGTCCCCGGGGGGACAATGAGCAGTTCTTC.

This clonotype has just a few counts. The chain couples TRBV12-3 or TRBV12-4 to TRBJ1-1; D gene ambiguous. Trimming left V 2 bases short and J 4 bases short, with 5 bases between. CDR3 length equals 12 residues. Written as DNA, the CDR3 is TGTGCCAGCAGTTTACAGCCCACTGAAGCTTTCTTT. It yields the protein CASSLQPTEAFF.